A single sample is the source of the 7 T cell receptor beta chains below, sequenced in a study of cytomegalovirus exposure and HLA in healthy donors. PCR amplification relied on 60 Vbeta primers (plus 13 Jbeta primers). Clones were sequenced by immunoSEQ multiplex PCR, and TCRdb holds only the in-frame ones, with some missing. In total, the table holds about 25,000 clones. Specimen: PBMCs. The source is a male donor in good health and CMV-seropositive.

The chain links TRBV2 to TRBJ1-1, with a possible D match to TRBD1 (5 bases). Germline-derived CDR1 and CDR2 are SNHLY and FYNNEI. V lost 1 base, J lost 2 bases, and 8 bases lay in between. This CDR3 is 14 amino acids long. CDR3 nucleotides: TGTGCCAGCAGTGAAGGACAGTTAAACACTGAAGCTTTCTTT. As protein: CASSEGQLNTEAFF.

The genes are TRBV29-1 and TRBJ2-7; D is unresolved. V was shortened by 5 bases and J by 0 bases, with 11 bases between the two germline ends. CDR1 is SQVTM and CDR2 is ANQGSEA in the germline V gene. CDR3 length equals 13 residues. The CDR3 region has the DNA TGCAGCGTTACCCAGAGGTTCTCCTACGAGCAGTACTTC. Residues: CSVTQRFSYEQYF.

This rearrangement joins TRBV30 to TRBJ2-5; 10 nucleotides line up with TRBD2. The CDR3 totals 14 residues. V was clipped by 2 bases and J by 9 bases; unmatched bases: 9. Germline lookup yields CDR1 GTSNPN and CDR2 SVGIG (reference sequence). The CDR3, as DNA: TGTGCCTGGAGTTTGGCTAGCGGGAGCGGGGCCCAGTACTTC. Its protein is CAWSLASGSGAQYF.

The chain has TRBV29-1 and TRBJ2-3; tentatively, D is TRBD2 (5 bases). Germline loops: CDR1 SQVTM, CDR2 ANQGSEA. The CDR3 is made up of 17 amino acids. The germline V and J ends were trimmed by 3 bases and 3 bases, with 22 bases remaining between them. CDR3 loop: CSVDEGWSLSLTDTQYF. The CDR3, as DNA: TGCAGCGTTGACGAGGGTTGGTCCTTGTCCCTTACAGATACGCAGTATTTT.

The chain has TRBV29-1 and TRBJ2-3; D remains ambiguous. The germline V gene has CDR1 SQVTM and CDR2 ANQGSEA. The CDR3 has 12 residues. V lost 3 bases and J 1 base, leaving 5 bases between the germline ends. CDR3 DNA sequence: TGCAGCGTTGACTCCGGCACAGATACGCAGTATTTT. Translated, it gives CSVDSGTDTQYF.

The CDR3 DNA is TGTGCCTGGAGCCTTAGCGGGGACTTTTACAATGAGCAGTTCTTC. It encodes CAWSLSGDFYNEQFF. The V and J genes are TRBV30 and TRBJ2-1; TRBD2 agrees at 8 bases. This CDR3 has 15 amino acids. Germline CDR1 GTSNPN, CDR2 SVGIG (reference sequence). The ends lost 3 bases at V and 4 bases at J; junction bases unmatched: 8.

The J gene is TRBJ2-1, the V gene TRBV27; 9 positions match TRBD1. The ends lost 5 bases at V and 5 bases at J; junction bases unmatched: 4. The CDR3 is 14 residues long. Germline values: CDR1 MNHEY, CDR2 SMNVEV (reference sequence). The CDR3 is CASSQWDRDNEQFF. The CDR3 DNA reads TGTGCCAGCAGTCAGTGGGACAGGGACAATGAGCAGTTCTTC.